Sequencing of this T cell receptor beta chain was carried out in a study of T cell clonality in common variable immunodeficiency (dated by TCRdb to 2013 to 2016). Study-level results and caveats: TCRbeta clonality was higher in CVID subjects than in healthy controls (t-test p = 0.018), and the increase was most characteristic of about a third of subjects. The authors noted that sequencing repertoires of T cell subpopulations would be needed to clarify what caused the increased clonality in CVID. Differences among patients in the CVID cohort limited the correlations between repertoire features and clinical complications. Fewer deletions and N-nucleotide insertions were reportedly observed in CVID TCRbeta sequences, and highly modified clones with 13 or more V deletions were reportedly absent from CVID TCRbeta sequences. Even though DNA input was equal, the average per sample came to some 82,000 unique sequences for controls compared with roughly 30,000 for CVID samples. Healthy controls shared more TCRbeta clones with each other than CVID subjects shared among themselves (p < 0.0001).

The germline V gene specifies KGHSH as CDR1 and LQKENI as CDR2. The CDR3 contains 13 residues, cysteine and phenylalanine counted. The 30 bases shown cover part of the CDR3, and their frame starts at base 1. Both CVID patients and healthy controls were predominantly of Caucasian heritage. Heparinized peripheral whole blood samples of roughly 5 to 8 ml were obtained from each donor. Genomic DNA from adults with common variable immune deficiency (CVID) and from healthy adult controls was used to sequence TCRbeta CDR3 repertoires. The control group comprised roughly 22 healthy adult volunteers, some 12 female and approximately 10 male, aged 23 to 66 years with a mean age of roughly 35. Diluted blood was subjected to density centrifugation over Hypaque 1077 or Ficoll-Paque for isolation of peripheral blood mononuclear cells. Genomic DNA was obtained from unsorted mononuclear cells through either Qiagen column purification or a centrifugation-based method.

This clone was observed many times. There is no known antigen for this receptor. The read stops 3 residues short of the end of the CDR3; the missing end is completed from the germline J gene. For sequencing input, CVID and control samples contributed equivalent amounts of genomic DNA. For every sample, a 60 bp segment covering the rearranged TCRbeta CDR3 region was amplified and then sequenced. The immunoSEQ assay, a bias-corrected multiplex PCR combined with high-throughput sequencing, was used for TCRbeta amplification. Regarding the original processing steps: Every unique nucleotide sequence was considered a clone and was annotated with V, D and J genes, copy number and frequency. Sequences were labeled productive if in frame, and non-productive if out of frame or containing stop codons. Clonality was calculated from Shannon's entropy as previously described. The predicted amino acid sequences of productive clones were used to derive the mean CDR3 Kyte-Doolittle hydropathy. The R hclust function was used to hierarchically cluster scaled V gene usage with Manhattan distance and complete linkage. Sharing of clones by CDR3 amino acid sequence was evaluated by resampling 12 repertoires per group over 100 rounds. Repertoires were searched for 70 published EBV-specific and 245 published CMV-specific TCRbeta sequences. After a couple of CVID samples that produced fewer than 10,000 sequences were dropped from the analysis, around 41 CVID repertoires remained. TCRdb stores this immuneACCESS table with in-frame sequences only. Part of the clones is absent; in the studies checked, under half of the shortfall reflects unresolved V genes, and no reason is known for the rest. The DNA gave D and trimming, while V, J and clone size come from that table. The sample comprises fewer than 40,000 clones, and every one was counted more than once. The top ten constitute 3.8% of the sample.

The sequenced sample was peripheral blood mononuclear cells. The chain was built from TRBV18 and TRBJ2-3, with TRBD1 tentatively as D gene (6 bases match). The receptor comes from a person aged 18 to 70 in good health. CDR3 DNA (partial): TGTGCCAGCCAGGACAGAAGACAAGAGACG. Translated, it gives CASQDRRQET. The CDR3 in its entirety is CASQDRRQETQYF.